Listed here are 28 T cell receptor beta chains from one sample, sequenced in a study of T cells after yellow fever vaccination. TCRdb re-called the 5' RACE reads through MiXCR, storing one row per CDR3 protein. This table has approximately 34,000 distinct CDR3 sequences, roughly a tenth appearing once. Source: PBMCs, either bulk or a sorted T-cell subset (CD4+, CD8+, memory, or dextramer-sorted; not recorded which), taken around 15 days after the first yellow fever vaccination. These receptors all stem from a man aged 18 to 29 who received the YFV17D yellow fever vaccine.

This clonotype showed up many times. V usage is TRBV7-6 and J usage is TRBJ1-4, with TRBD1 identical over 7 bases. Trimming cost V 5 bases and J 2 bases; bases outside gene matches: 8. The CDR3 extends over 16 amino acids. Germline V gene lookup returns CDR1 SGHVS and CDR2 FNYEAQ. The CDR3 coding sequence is TGTGCCAGCAGCGGTCTGACAGGGCGGACTAATGAAAAACTGTTTTTT. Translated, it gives CASSGLTGRTNEKLFF.

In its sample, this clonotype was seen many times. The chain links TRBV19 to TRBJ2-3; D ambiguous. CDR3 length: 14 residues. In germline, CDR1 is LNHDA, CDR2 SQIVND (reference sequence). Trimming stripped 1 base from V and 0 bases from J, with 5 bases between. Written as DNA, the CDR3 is TGTGCCAGTAGTATAGGCGTGAGCACAGATACGCAGTATTTT. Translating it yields CASSIGVSTDTQYF.

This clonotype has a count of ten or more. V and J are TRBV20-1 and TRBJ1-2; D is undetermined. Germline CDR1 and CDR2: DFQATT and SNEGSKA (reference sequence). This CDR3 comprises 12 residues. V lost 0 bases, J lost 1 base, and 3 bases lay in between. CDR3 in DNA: TGCAGTGCTAGAGAGGGTAACTATGGCTACACCTTC. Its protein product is CSAREGNYGYTF.

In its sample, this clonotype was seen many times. Here the CDR3 reads CASSGSSMGYEQYV. The CDR3 region has the DNA TGTGCCAGCAGTGGATCCTCCATGGGTTACGAGCAGTACGTC. The chain has TRBV6-1 and TRBJ2-7; D call uncertain. V was pared by 4 bases and J by 4 bases, with 14 bases between. CDR1 and CDR2 from the germline V gene are MNHNS and SASEGT. This CDR3 is 14 amino acids long.

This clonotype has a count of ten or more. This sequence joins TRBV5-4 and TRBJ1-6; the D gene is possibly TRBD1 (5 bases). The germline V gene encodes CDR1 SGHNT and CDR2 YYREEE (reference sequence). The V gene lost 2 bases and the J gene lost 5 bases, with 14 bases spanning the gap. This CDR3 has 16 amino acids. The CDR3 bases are TGTGCCAGCAGCTTATTTGGGGCCCGGAATAATTCACCCCTCCACTTT. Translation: CASSLFGARNNSPLHF. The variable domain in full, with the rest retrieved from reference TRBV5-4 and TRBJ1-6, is ETGVTQSPTHLIKTRGQQVTLRCSSQSGHNTVSWYQQALGQGPQFIFQYYREEENGRGNFPPRFSGLQFPNYSSELNVNALELDDSALYLCASSLFGARNNSPLHFGNGTRLTVT.

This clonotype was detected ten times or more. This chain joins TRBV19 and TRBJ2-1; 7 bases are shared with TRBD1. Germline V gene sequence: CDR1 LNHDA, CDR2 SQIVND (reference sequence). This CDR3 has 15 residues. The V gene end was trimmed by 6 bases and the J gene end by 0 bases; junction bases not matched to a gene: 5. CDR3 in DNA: TGTGCCAGTAGCCCCAGGGGGTACTCCTACAATGAGCAGTTCTTC. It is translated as CASSPRGYSYNEQFF.

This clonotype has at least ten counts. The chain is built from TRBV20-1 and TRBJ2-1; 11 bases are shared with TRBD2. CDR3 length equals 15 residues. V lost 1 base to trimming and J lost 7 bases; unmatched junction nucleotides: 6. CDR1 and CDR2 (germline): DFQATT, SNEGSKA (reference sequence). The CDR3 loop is CSARGVAGGRNEQFF. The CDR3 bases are TGCAGTGCTAGAGGGGTAGCGGGGGGGCGAAATGAGCAGTTCTTC.

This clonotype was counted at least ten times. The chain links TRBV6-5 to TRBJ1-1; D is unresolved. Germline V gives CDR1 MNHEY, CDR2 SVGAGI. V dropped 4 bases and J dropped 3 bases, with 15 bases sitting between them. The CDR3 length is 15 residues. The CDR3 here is CASSLDMWGDTEAFF. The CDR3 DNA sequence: TGTGCCAGCAGTTTAGATATGTGGGGTGACACTGAAGCTTTCTTT.

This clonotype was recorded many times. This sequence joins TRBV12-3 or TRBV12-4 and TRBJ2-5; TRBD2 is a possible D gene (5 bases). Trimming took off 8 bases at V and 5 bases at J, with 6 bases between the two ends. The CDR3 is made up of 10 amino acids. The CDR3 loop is CASGEETQYF. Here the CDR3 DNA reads TGTGCCAGCGGGGAGGAGACCCAGTACTTC.

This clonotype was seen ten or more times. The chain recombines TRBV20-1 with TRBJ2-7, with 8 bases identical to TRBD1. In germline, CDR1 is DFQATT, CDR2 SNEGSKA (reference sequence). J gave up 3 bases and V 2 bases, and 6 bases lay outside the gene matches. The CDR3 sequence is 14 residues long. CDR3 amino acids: CSARPPDRDYEQYV. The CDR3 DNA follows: TGCAGTGCTAGACCACCGGACAGGGACTACGAGCAGTACGTC.

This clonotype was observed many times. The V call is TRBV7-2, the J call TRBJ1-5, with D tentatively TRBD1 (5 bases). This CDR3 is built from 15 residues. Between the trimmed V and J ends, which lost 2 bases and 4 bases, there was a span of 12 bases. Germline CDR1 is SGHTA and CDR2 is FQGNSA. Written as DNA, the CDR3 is TGTGCCAGCAGCTTAAACTCGGGACGGAATCAGCCCCAGCATTTT. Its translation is CASSLNSGRNQPQHF.

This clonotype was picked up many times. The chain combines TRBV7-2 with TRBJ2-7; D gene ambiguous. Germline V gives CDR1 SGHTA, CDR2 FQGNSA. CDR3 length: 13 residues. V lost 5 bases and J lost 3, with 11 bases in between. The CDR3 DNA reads TGTGCCAGCAGCACCCGGAATAACTACGAGCAGTACTTC. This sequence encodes CASSTRNNYEQYF. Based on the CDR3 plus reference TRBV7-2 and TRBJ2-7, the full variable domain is GAGVSQSPSNKVTEKGKDVELRCDPISGHTALYWYRQSLGQGLEFLIYFQGNSAPDKSGLPSDRFSAERTGGSVSTLTIQRTQQEDSAVYLCASSTRNNYEQYFGPGTRLTVT.

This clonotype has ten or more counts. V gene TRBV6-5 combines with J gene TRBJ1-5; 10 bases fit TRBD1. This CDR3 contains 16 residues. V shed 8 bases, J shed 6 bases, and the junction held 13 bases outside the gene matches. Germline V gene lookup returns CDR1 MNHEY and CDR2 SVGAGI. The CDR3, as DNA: TGTGCCAGCCAAGACCCGGGGACAGGGGTAGCTCAGCCCCAGCATTTT. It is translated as CASQDPGTGVAQPQHF.

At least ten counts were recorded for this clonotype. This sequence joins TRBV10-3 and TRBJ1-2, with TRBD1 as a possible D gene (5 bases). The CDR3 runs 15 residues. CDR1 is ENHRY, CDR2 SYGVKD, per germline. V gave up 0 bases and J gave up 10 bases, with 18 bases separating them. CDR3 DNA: TGTGCCATCAGTGAGTCGACGGGGGGTCCCCCAAACTACACCTTC. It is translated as CAISESTGGPPNYTF.

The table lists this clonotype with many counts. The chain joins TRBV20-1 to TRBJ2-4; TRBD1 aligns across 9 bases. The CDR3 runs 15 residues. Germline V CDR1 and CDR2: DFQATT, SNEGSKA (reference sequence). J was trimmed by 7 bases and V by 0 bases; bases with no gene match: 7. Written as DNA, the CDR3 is TGCAGTGCTAGAGATTGGGGACAGGGTATGAACATTCAGTACTTC. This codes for CSARDWGQGMNIQYF.

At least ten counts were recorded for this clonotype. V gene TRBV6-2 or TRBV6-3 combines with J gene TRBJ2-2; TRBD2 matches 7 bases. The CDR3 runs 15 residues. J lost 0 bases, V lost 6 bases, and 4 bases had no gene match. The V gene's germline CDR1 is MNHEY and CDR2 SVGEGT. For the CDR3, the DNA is TGTGCCAGCAGGCCGGGAGGTTCGAACACCGGGGAGCTGTTTTTT. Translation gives CASRPGGSNTGELFF.

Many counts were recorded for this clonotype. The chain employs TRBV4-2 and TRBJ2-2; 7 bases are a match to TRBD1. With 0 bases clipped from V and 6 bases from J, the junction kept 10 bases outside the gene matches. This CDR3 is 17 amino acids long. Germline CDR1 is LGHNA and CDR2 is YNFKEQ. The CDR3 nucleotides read TGTGCCAGCAGCCAAGAGGGGGAAGGGGGCGCGTCCGGGGAGCTGTTTTTT. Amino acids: CASSQEGEGGASGELFF.

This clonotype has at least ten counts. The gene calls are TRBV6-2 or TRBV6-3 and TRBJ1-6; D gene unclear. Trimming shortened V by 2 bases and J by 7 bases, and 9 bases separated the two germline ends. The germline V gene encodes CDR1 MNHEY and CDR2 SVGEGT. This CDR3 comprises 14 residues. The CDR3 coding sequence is TGTGCCAGCAGTTACGAGGAGCGGAATTCACCCCTCCACTTT. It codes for CASSYEERNSPLHF.

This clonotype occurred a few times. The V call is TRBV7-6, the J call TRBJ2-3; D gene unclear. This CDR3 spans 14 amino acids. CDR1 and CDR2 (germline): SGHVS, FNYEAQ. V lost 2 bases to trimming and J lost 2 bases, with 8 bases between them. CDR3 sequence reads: CASSLNGFTDTQYF. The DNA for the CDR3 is TGTGCCAGCAGCTTAAACGGATTCACAGATACGCAGTATTTT.

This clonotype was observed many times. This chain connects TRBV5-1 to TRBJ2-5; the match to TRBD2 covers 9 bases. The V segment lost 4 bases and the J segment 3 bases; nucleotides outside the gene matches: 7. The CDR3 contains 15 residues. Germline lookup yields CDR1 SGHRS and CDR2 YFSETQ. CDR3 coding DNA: TGCGCCAGCAGCCCCCCCGTAGCGGGGGAAGAGACCCAGTACTTC. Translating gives CASSPPVAGEETQYF.

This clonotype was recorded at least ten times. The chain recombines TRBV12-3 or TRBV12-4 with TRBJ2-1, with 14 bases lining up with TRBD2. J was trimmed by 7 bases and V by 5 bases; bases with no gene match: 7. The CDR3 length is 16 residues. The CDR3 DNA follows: TGTGCCAGCAGTGGGCAGACTAGCGGGGGGGGTAATGAGCAGTTCTTC. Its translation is CASSGQTSGGGNEQFF.

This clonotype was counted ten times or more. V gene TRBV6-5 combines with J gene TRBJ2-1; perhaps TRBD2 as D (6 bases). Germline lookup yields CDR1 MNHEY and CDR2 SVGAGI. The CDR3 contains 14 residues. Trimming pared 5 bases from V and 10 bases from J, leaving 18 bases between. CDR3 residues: CASSPTRGLGEQFF. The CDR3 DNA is TGTGCCAGCAGTCCGACTAGGGGCTTAGGAGAGCAGTTCTTC.

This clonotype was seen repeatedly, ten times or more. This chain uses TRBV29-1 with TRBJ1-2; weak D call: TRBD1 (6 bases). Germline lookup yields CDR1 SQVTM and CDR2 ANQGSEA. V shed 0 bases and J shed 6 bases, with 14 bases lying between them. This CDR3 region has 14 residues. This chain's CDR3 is CSVEDRRGLNGYTF. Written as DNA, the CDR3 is TGCAGCGTTGAAGATCGGCGGGGGCTGAATGGCTACACCTTC.

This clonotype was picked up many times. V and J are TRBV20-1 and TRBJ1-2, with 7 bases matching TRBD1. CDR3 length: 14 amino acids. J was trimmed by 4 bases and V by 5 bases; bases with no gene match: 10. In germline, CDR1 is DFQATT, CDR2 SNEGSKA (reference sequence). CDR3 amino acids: CSARGDSNPYGYTF. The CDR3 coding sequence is TGCAGTGCTCGCGGGGACAGCAATCCCTATGGCTACACCTTC.

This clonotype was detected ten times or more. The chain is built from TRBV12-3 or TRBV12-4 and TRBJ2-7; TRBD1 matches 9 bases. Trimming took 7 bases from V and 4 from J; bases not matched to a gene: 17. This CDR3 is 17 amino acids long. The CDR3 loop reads CASIGQGNCGLEYEQYV. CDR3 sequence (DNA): TGTGCCAGCATTGGACAGGGGAATTGCGGTCTGGAGTACGAGCAGTACGTC.

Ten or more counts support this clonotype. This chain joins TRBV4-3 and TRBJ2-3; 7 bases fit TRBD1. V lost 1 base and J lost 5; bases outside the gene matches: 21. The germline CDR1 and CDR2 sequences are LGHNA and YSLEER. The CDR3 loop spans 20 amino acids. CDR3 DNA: TGCGCCAGCAGCCAAGGACCATTACCCCAGGGACAGAATTCAAGAGATACGCAGTATTTT. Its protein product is CASSQGPLPQGQNSRDTQYF.

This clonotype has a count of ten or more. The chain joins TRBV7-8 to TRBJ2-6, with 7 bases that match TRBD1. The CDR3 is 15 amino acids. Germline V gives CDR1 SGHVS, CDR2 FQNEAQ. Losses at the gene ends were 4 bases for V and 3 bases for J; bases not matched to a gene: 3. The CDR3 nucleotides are TGTGCCAGCAGCTACAGGGGACGTGGGGCCAACGTCCTGACTTTC. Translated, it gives CASSYRGRGANVLTF.

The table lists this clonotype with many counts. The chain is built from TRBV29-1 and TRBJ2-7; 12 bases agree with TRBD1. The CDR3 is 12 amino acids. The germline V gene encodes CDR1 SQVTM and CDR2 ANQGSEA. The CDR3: CSAGTGGNEQYF. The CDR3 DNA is TGCAGTGCCGGGACAGGGGGCAACGAGCAGTACTTC.